The present T cell receptor (beta chain) was sequenced within a study of spatial heterogeneity in lung cancer. Study in general: Combinations of a unique TCR and a UMI were tallied in raw reads, and on average each appeared more than ten times.

The library protocol tagged each TCR cDNA with a unique molecular identifier. TCRdb itself ran the 5' RACE reads through MiXCR, one entry per CDR3 protein. This repertoire shows 48,000 or so distinct CDR3 sequences, approximately 5% found once; its top ten account for 8.5% to 14%. This clonotype showed up many times. Its target is unknown. Indicated time point: sample taken at primary tumor resection. No cells were sorted before sequencing. The whole RNA sequenced was extracted from tumor, nontumor lung or frozen PBMC. Untreated early-stage non-small cell lung cancer patients, 72 in total, were the donors. General study results and limits: Ubiquitous expanded tumor TCRs surfaced in blood more at resection than they did at follow-up.

From germline, CDR1 is SGHRS and CDR2 YFSETQ. The CDR3 sequence is 12 residues long. V was trimmed by 10 bases and J by 5 bases, leaving 12 bases between them. Sequenced material: PBMCs, taken at surgery. The sequence derives from a male donor with early-stage non-small cell lung cancer. The chain joins TRBV5-1 to TRBJ2-2; D gene ambiguous. As DNA, the CDR3 is TGCGCCTGCCAGAGACGGACCGGGGAGCTGTTTTTT. This encodes CACQRRTGELFF.